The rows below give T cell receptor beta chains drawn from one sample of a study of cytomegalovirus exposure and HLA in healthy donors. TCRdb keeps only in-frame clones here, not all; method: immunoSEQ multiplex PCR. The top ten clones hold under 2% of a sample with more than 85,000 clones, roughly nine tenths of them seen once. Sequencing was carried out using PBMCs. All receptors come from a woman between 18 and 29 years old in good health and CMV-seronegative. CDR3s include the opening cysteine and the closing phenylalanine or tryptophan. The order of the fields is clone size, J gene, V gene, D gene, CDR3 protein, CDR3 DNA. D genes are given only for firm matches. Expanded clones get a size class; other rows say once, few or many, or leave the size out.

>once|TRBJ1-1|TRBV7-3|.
CASSLKGDTEAFF
TGTGCCAGCAGCTTAAAGGGGGACACTGAAGCTTTCTTT
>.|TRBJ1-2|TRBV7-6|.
CASSLHGREINYGYTF
TGTGCCAGCAGCTTGCACGGAAGGGAGATTAACTATGGCTACACCTTC
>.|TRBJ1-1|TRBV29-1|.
CSADTNTEAFF
TGCAGCGCGGACACGAACACTGAAGCTTTCTTT
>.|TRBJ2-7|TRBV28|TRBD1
CASSSPGQGRSYEQYF
TGTGCCAGCAGTAGTCCGGGACAGGGGAGGTCCTACGAGCAGTACTTC
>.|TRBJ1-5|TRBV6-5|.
CASSPGSRKDPQHF
TGTGCCAGCAGCCCCGGGAGCAGGAAGGACCCCCAGCATTTT
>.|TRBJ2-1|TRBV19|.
CASSMAGGRLAEQFF
TGTGCCAGTAGTATGGCCGGGGGGCGTCTAGCTGAGCAGTTCTTC
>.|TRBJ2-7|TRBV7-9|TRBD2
CASGLAGPNGRYEQYF
TGTGCCAGCGGACTAGCGGGGCCCAACGGGAGGTACGAGCAGTACTTC
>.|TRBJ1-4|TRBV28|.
CASSLSPQGNEKLFF
TGTGCCAGCAGTTTATCCCCACAGGGTAATGAAAAACTGTTTTTT
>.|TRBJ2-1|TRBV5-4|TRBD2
CASSLGGGGTYNEQFF
TGTGCCAGCAGCTTGGGAGGCGGGGGTACCTACAATGAGCAGTTCTTC
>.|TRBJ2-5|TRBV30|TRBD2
CAWSRGLAGARGETQYF
TGTGCCTGGAGCCGTGGGCTAGCGGGGGCCAGGGGAGAGACCCAGTACTTC
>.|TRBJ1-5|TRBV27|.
CASSSIQDYQPQHF
TGTGCCAGCAGTTCAATTCAGGATTATCAGCCCCAGCATTTT
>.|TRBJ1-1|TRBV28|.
CASRGISGGYTEAFF
TGTGCCAGCAGGGGGATATCGGGAGGTTACACTGAAGCTTTCTTT
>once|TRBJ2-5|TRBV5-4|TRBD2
CASSPRAGEETQYF
TGTGCCAGCAGCCCGAGGGCGGGAGAAGAGACCCAGTACTTC
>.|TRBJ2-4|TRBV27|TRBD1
CASSFDWTGAAKNIQYF
TGTGCCAGCAGTTTTGACTGGACAGGGGCAGCCAAAAACATTCAGTACTTC
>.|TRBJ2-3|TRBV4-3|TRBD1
CASSQDEGQGPDTQYF
TGCGCCAGCAGCCAAGATGAGGGACAGGGCCCAGATACGCAGTATTTT
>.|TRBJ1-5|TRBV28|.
CASSLAGPPQHF
TGTGCCAGCAGTTTAGCAGGGCCTCCCCAGCATTTT
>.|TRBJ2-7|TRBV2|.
CASMWGRSTYEQYF
TGTGCCAGCATGTGGGGCAGGTCAACCTACGAGCAGTACTTC
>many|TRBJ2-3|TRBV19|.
CASTSETHGINTQYF
TGTGCCAGTACCTCGGAAACCCACGGGATAAATACGCAGTATTTT
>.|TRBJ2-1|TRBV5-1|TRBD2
CASSLEARGAYNEQFF
TGCGCCAGCAGCTTGGAGGCGCGGGGGGCCTACAATGAGCAGTTCTTC
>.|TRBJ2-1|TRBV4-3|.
CASSQAARRQVGVEQFF
TGCGCCAGCAGCCAAGCCGCGAGAAGACAGGTAGGCGTGGAGCAGTTCTTC
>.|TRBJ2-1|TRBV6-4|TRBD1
CASSDSGTDYNEQFF
TGTGCCAGCAGTGACTCAGGGACAGACTACAATGAGCAGTTCTTC
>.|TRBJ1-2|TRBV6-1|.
CASRPDNNYGYTF
TGTGCCAGCAGACCCGACAATAACTATGGCTACACCTTC
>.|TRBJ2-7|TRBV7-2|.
CASSLAGIAYEQYF
TGTGCCAGCAGCTTAGCCGGGATAGCCTACGAGCAGTACTTC
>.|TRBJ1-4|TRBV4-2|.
CASSQGGGAEKLFF
TGTGCCAGCAGCCAAGGGGGGGGAGCCGAAAAACTGTTTTTT
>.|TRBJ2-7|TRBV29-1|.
CSVGPPGTYEQYF
TGCAGCGTTGGTCCGCCAGGGACCTACGAGCAGTACTTC
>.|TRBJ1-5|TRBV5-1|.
CASSLGPNQPQHF
TGCGCCAGCAGCTTGGGGCCGAATCAGCCCCAGCATTTT
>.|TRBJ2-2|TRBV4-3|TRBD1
CASSPSSYRGSGELFF
TGCGCCAGCAGCCCAAGCTCTTACAGGGGAAGTGGGGAGCTGTTTTTT
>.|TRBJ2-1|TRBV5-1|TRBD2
CASSPGLAGNNEQFF
TGCGCCAGCAGCCCGGGACTAGCGGGAAACAATGAGCAGTTCTTC
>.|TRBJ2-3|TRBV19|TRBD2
CASSWGLLAGVNTDTQYF
TGTGCCAGTAGCTGGGGGTTACTAGCGGGGGTAAACACAGATACGCAGTATTTT
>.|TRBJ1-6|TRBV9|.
CASHDLPDSPLHF
TGTGCCAGCCACGACTTACCTGATTCACCCCTCCACTTT
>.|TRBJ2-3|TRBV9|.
CASSVQVTDTQYF
TGTGCCAGCAGCGTTCAGGTAACAGATACGCAGTATTTT
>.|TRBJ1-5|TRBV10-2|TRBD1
CASSGGTGVRHSNQPQHF
TGCGCCAGCAGTGGAGGGACAGGCGTTAGACATAGCAATCAGCCCCAGCATTTT
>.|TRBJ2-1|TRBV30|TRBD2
CAWSVGGSHNEQFF
TGTGCCTGGAGTGTGGGCGGGAGTCACAATGAGCAGTTCTTC
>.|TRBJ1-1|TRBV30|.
CAYGLDLGEAFF
TGTGCCTATGGACTGGATTTGGGGGAAGCTTTCTTT
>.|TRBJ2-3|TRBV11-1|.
CASSPERSDTQYF
TGTGCCAGCAGCCCAGAACGCTCAGATACGCAGTATTTT
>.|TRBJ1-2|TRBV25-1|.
CASSEITGYGYTF
TGTGCCAGCAGTGAAATTACAGGCTATGGCTACACCTTC
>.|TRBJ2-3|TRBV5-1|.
CASSLQQGFTDTQYF
TGCGCCAGCAGCTTGCAGCAGGGGTTCACAGATACGCAGTATTTT
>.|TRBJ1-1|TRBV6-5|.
CASTASGGSTEAFF
TGTGCCAGCACCGCATCCGGGGGGAGCACTGAAGCTTTCTTT
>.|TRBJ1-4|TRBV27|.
CASSLLAEEKLFF
TGTGCCAGCAGTTTATTGGCGGAGGAAAAACTGTTTTTT
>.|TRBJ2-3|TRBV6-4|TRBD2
CASSQTSGSGADTQYF
TGTGCCAGCAGTCAGACTAGCGGGAGCGGCGCAGATACGCAGTATTTT
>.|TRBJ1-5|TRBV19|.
CASSEQRYQPQHF
TGTGCCAGTAGTGAACAGAGATATCAGCCCCAGCATTTT
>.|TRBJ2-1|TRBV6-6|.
CASRDSNEQFF
TGTGCCAGCAGGGACAGCAATGAGCAGTTCTTC
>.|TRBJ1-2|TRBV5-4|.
CASSLGRVGSNGYTF
TGTGCCAGCAGCTTAGGACGAGTCGGGAGCAATGGCTACACCTTC
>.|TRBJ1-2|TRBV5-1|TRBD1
CASSLAGTGNYGYTF
TGCGCCAGCAGCTTGGCCGGGACAGGAAACTATGGCTACACCTTC
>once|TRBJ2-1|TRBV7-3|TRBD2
CASSRTSGGSHEQFF
TGTGCCAGCAGCCGAACTAGCGGGGGGTCCCATGAGCAGTTCTTC
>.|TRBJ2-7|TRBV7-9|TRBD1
CASSFWDRGLTYEQYF
TGTGCCAGCAGCTTCTGGGACAGGGGATTGACCTACGAGCAGTACTTC
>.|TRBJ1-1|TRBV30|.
CAWSVRERSNTEAFF
TGTGCCTGGAGTGTACGGGAACGGTCGAACACTGAAGCTTTCTTT
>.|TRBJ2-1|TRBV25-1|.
CASSDREDNEQFF
TGTGCCAGCAGTGACAGGGAGGACAATGAGCAGTTCTTC
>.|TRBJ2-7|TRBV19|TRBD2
CASSISTSGTYEQYF
TGTGCCAGTAGTATTTCAACTAGCGGCACCTACGAGCAGTACTTC
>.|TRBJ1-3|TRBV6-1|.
CASRAGLTPGNTIYF
TGTGCCAGCAGAGCGGGGCTCACCCCTGGAAACACCATATATTTT
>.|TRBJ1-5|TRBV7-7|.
CASSSGFNQPQHF
TGTGCTAGCAGCTCCGGGTTTAATCAGCCCCAGCATTTT
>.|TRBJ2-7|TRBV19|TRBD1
CASSIFLTGGLGDEQYF
TGTGCCAGTAGTATCTTTTTAACAGGGGGCCTCGGGGACGAGCAGTACTTC
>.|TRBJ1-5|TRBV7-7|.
CASSFGYLQHF
TGTGCTAGCAGTTTCGGTTACCTTCAGCATTTT